This is a list of T cell receptor beta chains from one sample in a study of T cell responses to AZD1222 COVID-19 vaccine. TCRdb keeps only in-frame clones here, not all; method: immunoSEQ multiplex PCR. The sample lists over 100,000 clones, roughly 88% occurring once. This material consisted of peripheral blood, taken on day 0 of MenACWY control vaccination. The receptors were gathered from an adult in good health. CDR3s include the opening cysteine and the closing phenylalanine or tryptophan. The order of the fields is V gene, clone size, J gene, CDR3 protein. Clone size is stated in some rows and not others, as once, few, many or a class when expanded.

>TRBV5-1|.|TRBJ1-1
CASSATGVGEAFF
>TRBV4-1|.|TRBJ1-5
CASSQTDSNQPQHF
>TRBV4-1|.|TRBJ1-4
CASSQRGDTNEKLFF
>TRBV5-6|.|TRBJ2-7
CASSLYARSASYEQYF
>TRBV2|.|TRBJ1-2
CASSIDRGGNGYTF
>TRBV6-6|.|TRBJ2-7
CASSPTGGVSYEQYF
>TRBV6-2/TRBV6-3|.|TRBJ1-5
CASSYRLGVWQPQHF
>TRBV30|.|TRBJ2-1
CAWSVLSGRALSSYNEQFF
>TRBV3-1/TRBV3-2|.|TRBJ2-3
CASIDQARANTQYF
>TRBV25-1|.|TRBJ2-3
CASSGASLDSTDTQYF
>TRBV7-6|.|TRBJ2-2
CASSLVGDRGREELFF
>TRBV6-2/TRBV6-3|.|TRBJ1-6
CASSSDRDSPLHF
>TRBV7-6|.|TRBJ2-1
CASSLGRESYNEQFF
>TRBV10-3|.|TRBJ2-7
CAISPRDRVSYEQYF
>TRBV7-2|.|TRBJ2-7
CASSLEQGGAYEQYF
>TRBV19|.|TRBJ2-7
CASSTGPYEQYF
>TRBV19|.|TRBJ2-5
CASSTQTGGETQYF
>TRBV9|once|TRBJ1-1
CASSARGTENTEAFF
>TRBV2|.|TRBJ1-4
CASRALRDEKLFF
>TRBV6-5|.|TRBJ1-1
CATGHPNTEAFF
>TRBV7-2|once|TRBJ2-3
CASSPRLAGYTDTQYF
>TRBV6-2/TRBV6-3|.|TRBJ1-1
CASSYNLGSTEAFF
>TRBV12-5|few|TRBJ2-2
CASGFSPLAPLPKAGELFF
>TRBV6-2/TRBV6-3|.|TRBJ1-2
CASSYTRGVGEGYTF
>TRBV4-3|.|TRBJ2-1
CASSQFAGEQFF
>TRBV27|.|TRBJ2-1
CASSYGSSYNEQFF
>TRBV6-5|.|TRBJ1-1
CASSSTRHQGNTEAFF
>TRBV5-1|.|TRBJ2-1
CASSLGPGRYRRGHNEQFF
>TRBV2|.|TRBJ1-5
CASSPGGYSNQPQHF
>TRBV25-1|.|TRBJ1-2
CASSVYYGYTF
>TRBV4-2|once|TRBJ1-3
CASSLGGPSGNTIYF
>TRBV5-1|.|TRBJ2-2
CASSSVGGTGELFF
>TRBV6-6|.|TRBJ1-1
CASSYGGQGLNTEAFF
>TRBV20-1|.|TRBJ1-4
CGLGPYEKLFF
>TRBV30|.|TRBJ1-3
CAWGGTGNTIYF
>TRBV10-3|.|TRBJ2-1
CAISEGLAGNEQFF
>TRBV15|.|TRBJ1-2
CATSRVLQSSPGYTF
>TRBV28|once|TRBJ2-7
CASSLLGSEQYF
>TRBV7-9|.|TRBJ1-2
CASSLASLSGYTF
>TRBV18|once|TRBJ1-1
CASSAGDIQAFF
>TRBV5-1|few|TRBJ2-7
CASSRTRGGTYEQYF
>TRBV6-4|.|TRBJ1-1
CASSEQGVGNTEAFF
>TRBV6-6|.|TRBJ1-1
CASSYDGGNTEAFF
>TRBV3-1/TRBV3-2|.|TRBJ2-2
CASSPARGLANTGELFF
>TRBV10-3|.|TRBJ1-3
CAISEGALGGNTIYF
>TRBV7-3|.|TRBJ2-5
CASSQTGAQETQYF
>TRBV5-1|.|TRBJ1-2
CASSLRGLREGYYGYTF
>TRBV7-2|.|TRBJ1-5
CASSLEGTGRQPQHF
>TRBV6-1|.|TRBJ2-2
CASSFSGPSTGELFF
>TRBV7-2|.|TRBJ2-6
CASSFKTGLLSGANVLTF
>TRBV5-1|.|TRBJ1-6
CASSLGGKGDSPLHF
>TRBV28|.|TRBJ1-2
CASSFSDPNGYTF
>TRBV6-2/TRBV6-3|.|TRBJ1-1
CASSHRAGDTEAFF
>TRBV7-9|few|TRBJ2-3
CASSPLTSGGAGGTDTQYF
>TRBV3-1/TRBV3-2|.|TRBJ2-5
CASSILQETQYF
>TRBV28|.|TRBJ2-7
CASSDRGLIYEQYF
>TRBV7-9|.|TRBJ1-2
CASSLNGDRKLWGYTF
>TRBV10-3|.|TRBJ1-4
CATRDSLNEKLFF
>TRBV9|.|TRBJ2-3
CASSVAAGTHAQYF
>TRBV30|.|TRBJ1-3
CAWRGRISGNTIYF